This T cell receptor beta chain was captured by sequencing in a study of tumor-infiltrating lymphocytes in oesophageal squamous cell carcinoma. TCRdb fed the PCR reads into MiXCR, producing one record per CDR3 protein. This repertoire shows 15,000 or so distinct CDR3 sequences, approximately 54% found once; its top ten account for around two fifths. Germline V gives CDR1 MNHNS, CDR2 SASEGT. V dropped 3 bases and J dropped 8 bases, with 11 bases sitting between them. The CDR3 covers 13 residues. The chain employs TRBV6-1 and TRBJ2-4; D unresolved. Input material: esophageal tumor tissue. The sequence derives from a female donor with esophageal squamous cell carcinoma. The DNA of the CDR3 is TGTGCCAGCAGTGATCCCTACATAGACATTCAGTACTTC. Translated: CASSDPYIDIQYF.